The rows below give T cell receptor beta chains drawn from one sample of a study of blood T cell repertoires in COVID-19. TCRdb's table, derived via immunoSEQ multiplex PCR, lists solely in-frame clones and lacks some. This sample yields about 180,000 clones, of which roughly 90% are seen a single time; 1.5% to 2% belongs to the top ten. The specimen sequenced was peripheral blood. All receptors derive from a woman between 50 and 59 years old with acute or convalescent COVID-19. The CDR3 runs from the conserved cysteine through the conserved F or W. A D gene is named only where the DNA matches it firmly. For some rows the clone size is stated as once, few or many, or as a class when expanded; others skip it.

NA,TRBJ1-1,NA,TRBV19,TGTGCCAGTAGTACTTTACAGAAGAACACTGAAGCTTTCTTT,CASSTLQKNTEAFF
NA,TRBJ1-2,TRBD1,TRBV5-1,TGCGCCAGCAGCCCGGGACAGGGGGCGCTTGGCTACACCTTC,CASSPGQGALGYTF
NA,TRBJ1-1,NA,TRBV7-3,TGTGCCAGCAGCTTAGACAGCTCGAACACTGAAGCTTTCTTT,CASSLDSSNTEAFF
NA,TRBJ2-5,NA,TRBV6-5,TGTGCCAGCAGCGGACTGGGCCAAGAGACCCAGTACTTC,CASSGLGQETQYF
NA,TRBJ1-4,NA,TRBV4-1,TGCGCCAGCAGCCAAGGTATAATCAGGGGCCCTAATGAAAAACTGTTTTTT,CASSQGIIRGPNEKLFF
NA,TRBJ2-1,TRBD2,TRBV4-3,TGCGCCAGCAGCCCCCAGGCTAGCGGGAGGTACAATGAGCAGTTCTTC,CASSPQASGRYNEQFF
few,TRBJ2-1,TRBD2,TRBV7-9,TGTGCCAGCAGCTTAGACGTAAGAGCGGGAGGTAATGAGCAGTTCTTC,CASSLDVRAGGNEQFF
NA,TRBJ2-7,NA,TRBV24-1,TGTGCCACCAGTCCAGGATCGAGCTCCTACGAGCAGTACTTC,CATSPGSSSYEQYF
few,TRBJ1-2,NA,TRBV30,TGTGCCTGGAACCCCTCCATCGGGGTCAACTATGGCTACACCTTC,CAWNPSIGVNYGYTF
NA,TRBJ2-5,TRBD1,TRBV19,TGTGCCAGTAGCACACAGGGGGAAGAGACCCAGTACTTC,CASSTQGEETQYF
NA,TRBJ1-1,NA,TRBV18,TGTGCCAGCTCACACACTGATTTGCAGGACACTGAAGCTTTCTTT,CASSHTDLQDTEAFF
NA,TRBJ1-1,NA,TRBV19,TGTGCCAGTAGTGCTCCCTACAGGATAGTTAACACTGAAGCTTTCTTT,CASSAPYRIVNTEAFF
NA,TRBJ1-6,NA,TRBV6-4,TGTGCCAGCAGTGACTCCTCACAGGGTGCTTCACCCCTCCACTTT,CASSDSSQGASPLHF
NA,TRBJ2-1,NA,TRBV11-2,TGTGCCAGCAGCTTAGGTCGAGGTCTGGCGGATTTATACAATGAGCAGTTCTTC,CASSLGRGLADLYNEQFF
NA,TRBJ1-5,NA,TRBV2,TGTGCCAGCAGCTTAACGAGGGTAGGACAGCCCCAGCATTTT,CASSLTRVGQPQHF
NA,TRBJ1-2,NA,TRBV29-1,TGCAGCGTTAATCAGGACACCCGGTTTGACTACACCTTC,CSVNQDTRFDYTF
once,TRBJ1-4,NA,TRBV11-3,TGTGCCAGCAGCTTACTGGTCAACGACGGGGAACTGTTTTTT,CASSLLVNDGELFF
NA,TRBJ1-2,TRBD1,TRBV7-9,TGTGCCAGCAGCTTAGCGGGGTGGGAGACAGGGGACGGCTACACCTTC,CASSLAGWETGDGYTF
NA,TRBJ1-1,TRBD1,TRBV2,TGTGCCAGCATTAAGGACAGGTACACTGAAGCTTTCTTT,CASIKDRYTEAFF
NA,TRBJ2-1,TRBD2,TRBV11-3,TGTGCCAGCAGCTTACGAACCGGGACTAATAACAATGAGCAGTTCTTC,CASSLRTGTNNNEQFF
NA,TRBJ1-6,NA,TRBV20-1,TGCAGTGCTAGTGGCCTTACACAGTCACCCCTCCACTTT,CSASGLTQSPLHF
NA,TRBJ1-2,NA,TRBV7-2,TGTGCCAGCAGCCCCGGGACTTCCTATGGCTACACCTTC,CASSPGTSYGYTF
NA,TRBJ1-6,NA,TRBV30,TGTGCCTGGAGTGTACAGGTTGGATATTCACCCCTCCACTTT,CAWSVQVGYSPLHF
NA,TRBJ1-1,TRBD1,TRBV20-1,TGCGGGACAGGGCACACTTCTGAAGCTTTCTTT,CGTGHTSEAFF
NA,TRBJ2-7,NA,TRBV9,TGTGCCAGCAGCCCACCCGGGACACCCTACGAGCAGTACTTC,CASSPPGTPYEQYF
NA,TRBJ2-7,TRBD1,TRBV6-5,TGTGCCAGCAGTAACAGGGGACAAGGGAAGTACTTC,CASSNRGQGKYF
NA,TRBJ1-1,NA,TRBV18,TGTGCCAGCTCACTCGGGTCGGGGGGGGACACTGAAGCTTTCTTT,CASSLGSGGDTEAFF
NA,TRBJ2-6,NA,TRBV7-2,TGTGCCAGCAGCTTAGCTGTGGACATTGCTGGGGCCAACGTCCTGACTTTC,CASSLAVDIAGANVLTF
NA,TRBJ2-5,TRBD1,TRBV7-8,TGTGCCAGCAGCCGCCGGGACAGGGGGGGAGAGACCCAGTACTTC,CASSRRDRGGETQYF
NA,TRBJ2-2,NA,TRBV24-1,TGTGCCACCAGTGATGTTGGGGCGCGAACCGGGGAGCTGTTTTTT,CATSDVGARTGELFF
NA,TRBJ2-1,NA,TRBV3-1/TRBV3-2,TGTGCCAGCAGCCAAGAGGGGGGCAATGAGCAGTTCTTC,CASSQEGGNEQFF
NA,TRBJ2-3,TRBD2,TRBV24-1,TGTGCCACCAGTGAGTCCGGGGGGATGGATACGCAGTATTTT,CATSESGGMDTQYF
NA,TRBJ2-1,NA,TRBV14,TGTGCCAGCAGCCCCCAGATCTACAATGAGCAGTTCTTC,CASSPQIYNEQFF
NA,TRBJ1-1,NA,TRBV30,TGTGCCTTATGCCGGACACCGAACACTGAAGCTTTCTTT,CALCRTPNTEAFF
NA,TRBJ2-3,TRBD2,TRBV10-3,TGTGCCATCAGTGAACTAGCGGGGGGTGTATTAGATACGCAGTATTTT,CAISELAGGVLDTQYF
NA,TRBJ2-7,NA,TRBV6-5,TGTGCCAGCAGCCCGGGACTTCCCAGGGACGAGCAGTACTTC,CASSPGLPRDEQYF
once,TRBJ2-7,NA,TRBV6-2/TRBV6-3,TGTGCCAGCAGTTACTCGGACGGGAAGAACGAGCAGTACTTC,CASSYSDGKNEQYF